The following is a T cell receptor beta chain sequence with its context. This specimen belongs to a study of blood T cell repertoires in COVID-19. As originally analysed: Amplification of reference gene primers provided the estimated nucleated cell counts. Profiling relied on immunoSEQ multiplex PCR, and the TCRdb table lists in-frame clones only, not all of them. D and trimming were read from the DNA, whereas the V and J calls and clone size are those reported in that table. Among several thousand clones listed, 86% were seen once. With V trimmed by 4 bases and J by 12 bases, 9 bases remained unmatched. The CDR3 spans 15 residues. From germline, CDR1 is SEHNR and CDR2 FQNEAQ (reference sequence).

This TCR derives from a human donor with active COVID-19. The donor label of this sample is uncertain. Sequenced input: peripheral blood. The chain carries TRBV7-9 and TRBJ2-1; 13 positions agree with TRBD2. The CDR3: CASSSPGLAGRVQFF. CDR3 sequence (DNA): TGTGCCAGCAGCTCTCCGGGACTAGCGGGACGAGTGCAGTTCTTC.